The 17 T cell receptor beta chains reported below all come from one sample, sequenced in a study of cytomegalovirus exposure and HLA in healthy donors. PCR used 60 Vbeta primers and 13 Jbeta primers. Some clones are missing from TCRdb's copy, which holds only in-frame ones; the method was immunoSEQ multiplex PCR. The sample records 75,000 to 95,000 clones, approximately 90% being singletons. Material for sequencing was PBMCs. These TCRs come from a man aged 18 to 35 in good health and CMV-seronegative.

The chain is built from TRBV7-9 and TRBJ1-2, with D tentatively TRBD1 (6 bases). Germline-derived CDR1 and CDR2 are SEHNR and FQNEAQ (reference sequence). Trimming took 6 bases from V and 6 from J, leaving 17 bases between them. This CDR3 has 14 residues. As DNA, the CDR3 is TGTGCCAGCAGATTCGGTCAGGGGAAGGATGGCTACACCTTC. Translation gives CASRFGQGKDGYTF.

The chain's CDR3 is CASSPPRGSGTDTQYF. The DNA of the CDR3 is TGTGCCAGCAGCCCGCCAAGGGGGAGCGGCACAGATACGCAGTATTTT. The chain has TRBV9 and TRBJ2-3; perhaps TRBD1 as D (6 bases). There are 16 residues in the CDR3. Deletions cut 4 bases from V and 1 base from J, with 16 bases between. CDR1 is SGDLS and CDR2 is YYNGEE in the germline V gene.

CDR3 in amino acids: CASSLRRVFPSYEQYF. CDR3 coding DNA: TGTGCCAGCAGCCTCAGGCGGGTTTTCCCCTCCTACGAGCAGTACTTC. This chain uses TRBV7-8 with TRBJ2-7, with TRBD2 as a possible D gene (5 bases). Germline V gives CDR1 SGHVS, CDR2 FQNEAQ. V gave up 5 bases and J gave up 0 bases, with 17 bases separating them. The CDR3 has 16 residues.

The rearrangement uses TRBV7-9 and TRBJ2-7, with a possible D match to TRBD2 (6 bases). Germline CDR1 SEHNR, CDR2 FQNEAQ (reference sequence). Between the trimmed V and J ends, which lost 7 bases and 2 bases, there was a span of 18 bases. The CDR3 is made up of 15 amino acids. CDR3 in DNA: TGTGCCAGCACCGACGAACCGCGGGGACCCTACGAGCAGTACTTC. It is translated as CASTDEPRGPYEQYF. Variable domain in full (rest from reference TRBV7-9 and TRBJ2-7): DTGVSQNPRHKITKRGQNVTFRCDPISEHNRLYWYRQTLGQGPEFLTYFQNEAQLEKSRLLSDRFSAERPKGSFSTLEIQRTEQGDSAMYLCASTDEPRGPYEQYFGPGTRLTVT.

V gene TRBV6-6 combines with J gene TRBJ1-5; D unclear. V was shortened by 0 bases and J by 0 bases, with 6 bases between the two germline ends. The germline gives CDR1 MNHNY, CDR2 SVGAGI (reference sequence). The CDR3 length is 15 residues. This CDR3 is CASSYSGVSNQPQHF. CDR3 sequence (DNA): TGTGCCAGCAGTTACTCAGGAGTTAGCAATCAGCCCCAGCATTTT.

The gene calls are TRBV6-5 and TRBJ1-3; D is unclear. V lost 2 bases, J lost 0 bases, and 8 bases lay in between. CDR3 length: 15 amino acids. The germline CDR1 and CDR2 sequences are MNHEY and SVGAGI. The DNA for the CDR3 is TGTGCCAGCAGTTACGTCGGGAGCTCTGGAAACACCATATATTTT. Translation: CASSYVGSSGNTIYF.

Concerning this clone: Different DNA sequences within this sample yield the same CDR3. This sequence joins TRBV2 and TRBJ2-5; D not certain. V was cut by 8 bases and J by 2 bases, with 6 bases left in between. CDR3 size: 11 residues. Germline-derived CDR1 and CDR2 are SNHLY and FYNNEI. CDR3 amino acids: CASGLQETQYF. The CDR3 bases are TGTGCCAGCGGGCTACAAGAGACCCAGTACTTC.

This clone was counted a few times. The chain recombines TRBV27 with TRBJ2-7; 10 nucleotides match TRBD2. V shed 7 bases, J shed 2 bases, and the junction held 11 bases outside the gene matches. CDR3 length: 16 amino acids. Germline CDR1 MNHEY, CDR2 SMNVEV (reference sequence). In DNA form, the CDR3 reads TGTGCCAGCACAACTCGGGGACTAGCGTTCCCCTACGAGCAGTACTTC. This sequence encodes CASTTRGLAFPYEQYF.

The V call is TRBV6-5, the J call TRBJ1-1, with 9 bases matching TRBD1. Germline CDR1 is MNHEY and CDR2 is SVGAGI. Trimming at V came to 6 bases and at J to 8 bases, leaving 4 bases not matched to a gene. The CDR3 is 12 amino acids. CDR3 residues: CASRRTGAEAFF. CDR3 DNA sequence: TGTGCCAGCAGACGGACAGGGGCCGAAGCTTTCTTT.

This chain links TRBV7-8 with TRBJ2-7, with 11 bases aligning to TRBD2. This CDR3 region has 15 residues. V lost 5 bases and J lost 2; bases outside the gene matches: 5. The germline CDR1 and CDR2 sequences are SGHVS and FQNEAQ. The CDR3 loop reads CASSPRLAGPYEQYF. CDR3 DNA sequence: TGTGCCAGCAGCCCTAGACTAGCGGGACCCTACGAGCAGTACTTC.

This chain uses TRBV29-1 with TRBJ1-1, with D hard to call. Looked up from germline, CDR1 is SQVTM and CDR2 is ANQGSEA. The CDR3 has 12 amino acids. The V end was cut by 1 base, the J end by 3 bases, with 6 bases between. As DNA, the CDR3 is TGCAGCGTTGAAGGGTCGGACACTGAAGCTTTCTTT. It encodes CSVEGSDTEAFF.

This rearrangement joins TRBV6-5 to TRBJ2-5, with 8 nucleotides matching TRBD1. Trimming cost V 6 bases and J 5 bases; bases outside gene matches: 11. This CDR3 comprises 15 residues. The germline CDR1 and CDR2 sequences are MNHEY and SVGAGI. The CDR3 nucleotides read TGTGCCAGCAGCCCCCGGAGGACAGGGTGGGAGACCCAGTACTTC. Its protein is CASSPRRTGWETQYF.

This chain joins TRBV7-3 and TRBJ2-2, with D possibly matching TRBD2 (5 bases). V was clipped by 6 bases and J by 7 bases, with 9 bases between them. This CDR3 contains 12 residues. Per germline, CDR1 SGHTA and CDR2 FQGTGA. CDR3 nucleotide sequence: TGTGCCAGCAGGCCAACTAGCGGGGAGCTGTTTTTT. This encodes CASRPTSGELFF.

CDR3 residues: CASSFQLAYNEQFF. In nucleotides, the CDR3 is TGTGCCAGCAGTTTCCAGCTAGCGTACAATGAGCAGTTCTTC. The chain is built from TRBV27 and TRBJ2-1; TRBD2 might be the D (6 bases). Germline CDR1 and CDR2: MNHEY and SMNVEV (reference sequence). The CDR3 runs to 14 residues. Trimming left V 3 bases short and J 4 bases short, with 10 bases between.

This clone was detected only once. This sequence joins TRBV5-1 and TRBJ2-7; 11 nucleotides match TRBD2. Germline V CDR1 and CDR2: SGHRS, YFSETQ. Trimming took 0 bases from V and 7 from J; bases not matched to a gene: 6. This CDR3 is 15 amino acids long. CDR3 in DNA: TGCGCCAGCAGCTTGGGACCTAGCGGGAGGCGAGAGCAGTACTTC. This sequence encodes CASSLGPSGRREQYF.

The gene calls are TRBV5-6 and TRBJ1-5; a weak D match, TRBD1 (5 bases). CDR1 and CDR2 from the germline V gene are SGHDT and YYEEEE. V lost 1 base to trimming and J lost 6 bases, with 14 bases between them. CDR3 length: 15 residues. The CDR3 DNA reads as TGTGCCAGCAGCTTGCGTGGGGCATCAAGTCAGCCCCAGCATTTT. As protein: CASSLRGASSQPQHF.

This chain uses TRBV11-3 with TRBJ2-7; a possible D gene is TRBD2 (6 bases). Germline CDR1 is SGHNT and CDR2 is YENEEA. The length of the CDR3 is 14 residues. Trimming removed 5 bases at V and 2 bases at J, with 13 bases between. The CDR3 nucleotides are TGTGCCAGCAGCCCCGGAGGGCCAACCTACGAGCAGTACTTC. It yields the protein CASSPGGPTYEQYF.